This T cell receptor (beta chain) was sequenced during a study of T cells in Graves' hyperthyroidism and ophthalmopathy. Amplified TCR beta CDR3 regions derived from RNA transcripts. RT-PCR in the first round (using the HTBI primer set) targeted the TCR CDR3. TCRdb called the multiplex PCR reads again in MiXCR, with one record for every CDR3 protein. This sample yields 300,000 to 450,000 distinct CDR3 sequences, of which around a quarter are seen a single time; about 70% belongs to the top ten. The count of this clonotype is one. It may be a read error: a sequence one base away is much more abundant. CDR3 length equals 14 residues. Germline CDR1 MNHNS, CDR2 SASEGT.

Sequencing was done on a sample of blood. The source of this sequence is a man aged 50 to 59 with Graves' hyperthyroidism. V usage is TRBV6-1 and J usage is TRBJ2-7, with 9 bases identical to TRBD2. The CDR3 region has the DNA TGTGCCAGCAAAATAGCGGGAGTCAACTACGAGCCGTACTTC. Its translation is CASKIAGVNYEPYF.